The 20 T cell receptor beta chains listed next were all sequenced from one sample in a study of blood T cell repertoires in COVID-19. Libraries were prepared by immunoSEQ multiplex PCR; TCRdb keeps only in-frame clonotypes and omits some of them. The sample carries 55,000 to 60,000 clones, over 75% recorded once. Sequencing used peripheral blood. The receptors derive from a middle-aged man with active COVID-19.

V usage is TRBV9 and J usage is TRBJ1-2, with TRBD1 matching over 7 bases. The CDR3 runs to 16 residues. V was pared by 4 bases and J by 8 bases, with 17 bases of the junction left unmatched. CDR1 and CDR2 from the germline V gene are SGDLS and YYNGEE. CDR3 amino acids: CASSHDKRQGTWGYTF. DNA of the CDR3: TGTGCCAGCAGCCATGACAAGAGACAGGGAACATGGGGCTACACCTTC.

This clone was detected only a few times. In DNA, the CDR3 is TGTGCCAGCAGCCAGTTTCTTTCCTCCTACAATGAGCAGTTCTTC. Protein sequence: CASSQFLSSYNEQFF. J is TRBJ2-1 and V is TRBV3-1 (or the pseudogene TRBV3-2); D is ambiguous. V lost 3 bases and J 0 bases, leaving 9 bases between the germline ends. Per the germline V gene, CDR1 is LGHDT and CDR2 is YNNKEL (reference sequence). The CDR3 spans 15 residues.

The rearrangement uses TRBV28 and TRBJ1-1, with TRBD1 matching over 8 bases. The CDR3 sequence is 14 residues long. Germline CDR1 is MDHEN and CDR2 is SYDVKM. V was clipped by 6 bases and J by 1 base; unmatched bases: 4. The CDR3 DNA follows: TGTGCCAGCAGCCAGGACAGGGCGAACACTGAAGCTTTCTTT. As protein: CASSQDRANTEAFF.

In regard to this clone: This same CDR3 is encoded by further DNA sequences in the sample. The rearrangement links TRBV7-8 to TRBJ2-3; perhaps TRBD1 as D (6 bases). Trimming stripped 2 bases from V and 3 bases from J, with 12 bases between. Germline V gene data show CDR1 as SGHVS and CDR2 as FQNEAQ. This CDR3 spans 15 amino acids. The chain's CDR3 is CASSLSGRGTDTQYF. As DNA, the CDR3 is TGTGCCAGCAGCTTATCAGGCAGGGGAACAGATACGCAGTATTTT. Looking up the rest from reference TRBV7-8 and TRBJ2-3 gives the full variable domain: GAGVSQSPRYKVAKRGQDVALRCDPISGHVSLFWYQQALGQGPEFLTYFQNEAQLDKSGLPSDRFFAERPEGSVSTLKIQRTQQEDSAVYLCASSLSGRGTDTQYFGPGTRLTVL.

Comments on this clone: Other nucleotide sequences from this sample produce the same CDR3. The rearrangement joins TRBV5-1 to TRBJ2-1, with 9 bases lining up with TRBD1. V lost 2 bases, J lost 2 bases, and 2 bases stayed unmatched. The CDR3 is made up of 15 amino acids. CDR1 SGHRS and CDR2 YFSETQ come from the germline V gene. The CDR3 region has the DNA TGCGCCAGCAGCTTAAGACAGGGGGCCTACAATGAGCAGTTCTTC. Translated, it gives CASSLRQGAYNEQFF.

This chain connects TRBV15 to TRBJ1-4; the D is unclear. The CDR3 spans 15 residues. V dropped 3 bases and J dropped 1 base, with 9 bases sitting between them. CDR1 is LNHNV and CDR2 is YYDKDF in the germline V gene (reference sequence). The CDR3 coding sequence is TGTGCCACCAGCAGCGGGCGGGGAACTAATGAAAAACTGTTTTTT. It yields the protein CATSSGRGTNEKLFF.

The chain recombines TRBV12-3 or TRBV12-4 with TRBJ1-4; TRBD1 might be the D (5 bases). V was clipped by 3 bases and J by 10 bases, with 12 bases between them. This CDR3 is 13 amino acids long. CDR3 in amino acids: CASSLEQERKLFF. CDR3 sequence (DNA): TGTGCCAGCAGTTTGGAACAGGAGAGAAAACTGTTTTTT.

The CDR3 loop is CATSRTPGLSTSYNEQFF. The CDR3 DNA is TGTGCCACCAGCAGAACGCCGGGACTCTCGACTTCCTACAATGAGCAGTTCTTC. V gene TRBV15 combines with J gene TRBJ2-1, with D perhaps matching TRBD2 (6 bases). V lost 2 bases, J lost 1 base, and 18 bases lay in between. CDR1 is LNHNV and CDR2 is YYDKDF in the germline V gene (reference sequence). CDR3 length equals 18 residues. Supplemented by reference TRBV15 and TRBJ2-1, the full variable domain reads DAMVIQNPRYQVTQFGKPVTLSCSQTLNHNVMYWYQQKSSQAPKLLFHYYDKDFNNEADTPDNFQSRRPNTSFCFLDIRSPGLGDTAMYLCATSRTPGLSTSYNEQFFGPGTRLTVL.

The genes are TRBV23-1 and TRBJ1-2; 7 nucleotides match TRBD1. TRBV23-1 is annotated as an ORF whose role is uncertain. With 0 bases clipped from V and 0 bases from J, the junction kept 13 bases outside the gene matches. This CDR3 has 19 amino acids. The CDR3 sequence is CASSQSDRGREEPNYGYTF. CDR3 DNA: TGCGCCAGCAGTCAATCGGATAGGGGGCGCGAGGAGCCTAACTATGGCTACACCTTC.

The chain uses TRBV10-3 and TRBJ1-1; 8 bases map to TRBD1. This CDR3 has 13 amino acids. Germline assignment: CDR1 ENHRY and CDR2 SYGVKD. Trimming at V came to 6 bases and at J to 3 bases, leaving 3 bases not matched to a gene. The CDR3 loop is CAISDRGDTEAFF. The CDR3 nucleotides are TGTGCCATCAGCGACAGGGGCGACACTGAAGCTTTCTTT.

This chain joins TRBV6-5 and TRBJ1-2; a weak D match, TRBD1 (5 bases). CDR1 and CDR2 (germline): MNHEY, SVGAGI. The CDR3 length is 13 residues. The V and J ends lost 7 bases and 4 bases respectively, with 13 bases between them. The DNA of the CDR3 is TGTGCCAGCAACGCGGGACTGACCTATGGCTACACCTTC. Its translation is CASNAGLTYGYTF.

The chain carries TRBV28 and TRBJ2-2; 12 nucleotides match TRBD1. Germline-derived CDR1 and CDR2 are MDHEN and SYDVKM. The CDR3 length is 14 residues. V shed 6 bases and J 5 bases; nucleotides not matched to a gene: 1. CDR3: CASRGQGATGELFF. The CDR3 region has the DNA TGTGCCAGCAGGGGACAGGGGGCAACCGGGGAGCTGTTTTTT.

V and J are TRBV5-1 and TRBJ1-2, with TRBD1 identical over 10 bases. The CDR3 has 15 amino acids. Germline trimming cut 3 bases from V and 8 bases from J; bases unmatched to any gene: 10. The germline CDR1 and CDR2 sequences are SGHRS and YFSETQ. The CDR3 nucleotides are TGCGCCAGCAGCTCGCCTGACAGGGGGCCCGGCGGCTACACCTTC. This codes for CASSSPDRGPGGYTF.

A single count supports this clone. V and J are TRBV27 and TRBJ2-3, with D possibly being TRBD2 (6 bases). Germline V gene data show CDR1 as MNHEY and CDR2 as SMNVEV (reference sequence). Trimming left V 3 bases short and J 11 bases short, with 18 bases between. This CDR3 is 14 amino acids long. This CDR3 reads CASSFGPPGVGQYF. CDR3 sequence (DNA): TGTGCCAGCAGTTTTGGACCCCCGGGAGTCGGGCAGTATTTT.

The rearrangement uses TRBV5-1 and TRBJ1-4, with D perhaps matching TRBD1 (6 bases). The germline V gene encodes CDR1 SGHRS and CDR2 YFSETQ. CDR3 size: 15 residues. Trimming pared 3 bases from V and 0 bases from J, leaving 9 bases between. Here the CDR3 DNA reads TGCGCCAGCAGCTCGGACAGTGCAACTAATGAAAAACTGTTTTTT. This encodes CASSSDSATNEKLFF.

The rearrangement uses TRBV5-1 and TRBJ1-1; 7 bases match TRBD1. Germline-derived CDR1 and CDR2 are SGHRS and YFSETQ. This CDR3 region has 14 residues. Trimming removed 4 bases from V and 1 base from J; junction bases left unmatched: 4. The CDR3 coding sequence is TGCGCCAGCAGCCTGGGACAGCCGAACACTGAAGCTTTCTTT. This sequence encodes CASSLGQPNTEAFF.

This rearrangement joins TRBV5-6 to TRBJ1-1; the D gene is possibly TRBD1 (5 bases). This CDR3 contains 13 residues. Trimming removed 9 bases from V and 10 bases from J, with 22 bases in between. Looked up from germline, CDR1 is SGHDT and CDR2 is YYEEEE. The CDR3 DNA reads as TGTGCCAACCGGGGGAGGGGAGGGGTCGGAGCTTTCTTT. Translating it yields CANRGRGGVGAFF.

The CDR3 sequence is CATSDPLAPATQYF. Here the CDR3 DNA reads TGTGCCACCAGTGATCCTCTAGCCCCCGCGACCCAGTACTTC. The chain carries TRBV24-1 and TRBJ2-5, with a tentative D call TRBD2 (5 bases). Germline CDR1 reads KGHDR; CDR2 reads SFDVKD. V lost 3 bases, J lost 7 bases, and 14 bases lay in between. The CDR3 is 14 residues long.

The J gene is TRBJ1-1, the V gene TRBV19; 9 bases are a match to TRBD1. This CDR3 contains 14 residues. CDR1 and CDR2 (germline): LNHDA, SQIVND (reference sequence). V lost 6 bases and J lost 1; bases outside the gene matches: 3. CDR3 nucleotides: TGTGCCAGTAGGAGGACAGGGGAGAACACTGAAGCTTTCTTT. Its protein is CASRRTGENTEAFF.

This chain connects TRBV6-5 to TRBJ1-1, with D hard to call. The CDR3 is 14 residues long. Trimming cost V 6 bases and J 4 bases, with 15 bases left between them. Germline values: CDR1 MNHEY, CDR2 SVGAGI. The CDR3 nucleotides are TGTGCCAGCAGCCCAGGCACGGGGTTCACTGAAGCTTTCTTT. Encoded protein: CASSPGTGFTEAFF.